This TCR beta chain came from a study of T cells expressing NK-cell markers. 5'RACE template switching built TCR beta cDNA with unique molecular identifiers. For each CDR3 protein, TCRdb gives one entry from its re-call of the 5' RACE reads, without DNA. The sample holds over 200,000 distinct CDR3 sequences. Germline CDR1 and CDR2: ENHRY and SYGVKD. The CDR3 length is 15 residues. The source is a man aged 18-30 years in good health. The chain uses TRBV10-3 and TRBJ2-1; TCRdb's D call of TRBD2 is untestable without DNA. Sample: blood T cells: a sorted CD56 or NKG2C T cell subset, CD4+ or CD8+ T cells, or bulk PBMC T cells (not recorded which). This CDR3 reads CAIEPAGWTTNEQFF.